The present TCR beta chain was sequenced within a study of blood T cell repertoires in COVID-19. Study-level information: Sources were T cells, B-cell-depleted T cells, or PBMCs; the material itself was cDNA or gDNA.

Original processing notes: Nucleated cell counts were estimated from reference gene primer amplification. The repertoire was sequenced with immunoSEQ multiplex PCR; TCRdb's copy has only in-frame clones and lacks some. Clonal size and the V and J genes are those of that table, whereas D and trimming came from the DNA. The sample yields about 280,000 clones, about nine tenths seen once. Germline lookup yields CDR1 PRHDT and CDR2 FYEKMQ (reference sequence). CDR3 size: 15 residues. Trimming pared 0 bases from V and 0 bases from J, leaving 7 bases between. The clonotype originates from a woman aged 25 to 39 with acute COVID-19. The chain employs TRBV13 and TRBJ2-3; the D gene is possibly TRBD2 (6 bases). The sample taken for sequencing was PBMCs or T cells enriched from blood (not recorded which). CDR3 loop: CASSLGLASTDTQYF. The CDR3 region has the DNA TGTGCCAGCAGCTTAGGGCTAGCGAGCACAGATACGCAGTATTTT.